This TCR beta chain was recovered during a study of T cell responses to AZD1222 COVID-19 vaccine. This table comes from immunoSEQ multiplex PCR, and its TCRdb copy is limited to in-frame clones, with some not included. The data show 140,000 to 150,000 clones, with about 92% seen just once and about 12% held by the top ten. Material: peripheral blood, obtained after recovery from COVID-19. This receptor was obtained from an adult who had recovered from COVID-19.

CDR3 in amino acids: CASSQGQLYGYTF. Here the CDR3 DNA reads TGTGCCAGCAGCCAGGGTCAGCTGTATGGCTACACCTTC. The chain uses TRBV6-5 and TRBJ1-2, with a tentative D call TRBD1 (5 bases). V was pared by 6 bases and J by 5 bases, with 13 bases between. Per the germline V gene, CDR1 is MNHEY and CDR2 is SVGAGI. The CDR3 extends over 13 amino acids.